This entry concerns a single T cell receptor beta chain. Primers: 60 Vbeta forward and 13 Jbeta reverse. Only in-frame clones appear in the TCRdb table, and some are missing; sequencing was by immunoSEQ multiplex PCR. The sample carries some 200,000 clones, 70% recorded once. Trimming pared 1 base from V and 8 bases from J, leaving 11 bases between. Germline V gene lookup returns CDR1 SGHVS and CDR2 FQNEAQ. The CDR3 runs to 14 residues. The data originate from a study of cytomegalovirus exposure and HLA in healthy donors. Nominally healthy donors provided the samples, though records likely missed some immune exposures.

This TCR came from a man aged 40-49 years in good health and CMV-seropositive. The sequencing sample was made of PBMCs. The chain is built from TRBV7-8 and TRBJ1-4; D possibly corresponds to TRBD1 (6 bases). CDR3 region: CASSLGGGGEKLFF. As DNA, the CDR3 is TGTGCCAGCAGCTTAGGGGGGGGCGGCGAAAAACTGTTTTTT. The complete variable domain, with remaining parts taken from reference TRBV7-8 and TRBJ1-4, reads GAGVSQSPRYKVAKRGQDVALRCDPISGHVSLFWYQQALGQGPEFLTYFQNEAQLDKSGLPSDRFFAERPEGSVSTLKIQRTQQEDSAVYLCASSLGGGGEKLFFGSGTQLSVL.